This TCR beta chain was found in a study of tumor-infiltrating lymphocytes in primary liver carcinoma. Constant-region priming of 500 ng total RNA yielded TCR beta cDNA. Nested multiplex PCR, run for three rounds with slightly modified ARM-PCR, yielded TCR beta libraries. Both of the initial two PCR rounds ran for around 9 cycles and employed TRBV1-TRBV30 forward primers alongside a C-beta reverse primer. TCRdb used MiXCR to reprocess the multiplex PCR reads, holding one entry per CDR3 protein. The sample shows around 81,000 distinct CDR3 sequences, 71% of them seen only once. Each 20-30 mg portion of unsorted bulk tissue served as the source for co-extraction of RNA and DNA. Chronic HBV infection, which was untreated, was present in the patients. The CDR3 runs to 14 residues. Germline V gene lookup returns CDR1 MNHNS and CDR2 SASEGT. On this clonotype: One junction end disagrees with the germline gene, perhaps due to a read error.

This chain uses TRBV6-1 with TRBJ2-3, with 11 bases fitting TRBD2. This sequence originates from a woman aged 60-70 years with primary liver carcinoma and hepatitis B virus infection. Source material: liver tumor tissue from sampling region 4. The subset here: tumor region T4, right-lateral pole. CDR3 in amino acids: CASSGLAGPDTHYF. In nucleotides, the CDR3 is TGTGCCAGCAGTGGACTAGCGGGACCAGATACGCACTATTTT.